This is a list of T cell receptor beta chains from one sample in a study of blood T cell repertoires in COVID-19. TCRdb's table, derived via immunoSEQ multiplex PCR, lists solely in-frame clones and lacks some. This sample carries 150,000 to 200,000 clones, more than 70% of them seen once, and the ten largest clones take 2% to 2.5%. Input material: peripheral blood. The receptors originated from a man between 45 and 60 years old who had recovered from COVID-19. The CDR3 runs from the conserved cysteine through the conserved F or W. D genes are given only for firm matches. The listing skips clone size in some rows; elsewhere it reads once, few, many or a size class.

>-|TRBV3-1/TRBV3-2|-|TRBJ2-1
CASSRTGVYNEQFF
TGTGCCAGCAGTCGGACTGGGGTCTACAATGAGCAGTTCTTC
>-|TRBV24-1|TRBD1|TRBJ2-1
CATSETGGNSYNEQFF
TGTGCCACCAGTGAAACAGGGGGCAACTCCTACAATGAGCAGTTCTTC
>once|TRBV30|-|TRBJ1-2
CAWSAGYGYTF
TGTGCCTGGAGTGCGGGCTATGGCTACACCTTC
>-|TRBV6-4|TRBD1|TRBJ1-5
CASSPSGQQPQHF
TGTGCCAGCTCGCCCTCGGGACAGCAGCCCCAGCATTTT
>-|TRBV28|-|TRBJ1-5
CASSLGRPGGNQPQHF
TGTGCCAGCAGTTTGGGGAGGCCGGGCGGCAATCAGCCCCAGCATTTT
>-|TRBV19|-|TRBJ2-7
CASSTTIQGNEQYF
TGTGCCAGTAGTACAACCATACAGGGTAACGAGCAGTACTTC
>-|TRBV4-1|TRBD1|TRBJ2-3
CASSLYRGPRTDTQYF
TGCGCCAGCAGCCTTTACAGGGGGCCCCGCACAGATACGCAGTATTTT
>-|TRBV5-4|-|TRBJ2-7
CASSPPGVSEQYF
TGTGCCAGCAGCCCCCCAGGGGTTAGTGAGCAGTACTTC
>-|TRBV5-1|TRBD2|TRBJ2-3
CASGPGGWDTQYF
TGCGCCAGCGGACCGGGAGGATGGGATACGCAGTATTTT
>few|TRBV5-4|-|TRBJ1-6
CASSITGNSPLHF
TGTGCCAGCAGCATTACAGGGAATTCACCCCTCCACTTT
>once|TRBV7-9|TRBD2|TRBJ2-2
CASSLALAGVVSGELFF
TGTGCCAGCAGCTTAGCTCTAGCGGGAGTGGTATCCGGGGAGCTGTTTTTT
>-|TRBV11-2|-|TRBJ2-5
CASSLGETRETQYF
TGTGCCAGCAGCTTGGGCGAAACTCGGGAGACCCAGTACTTC
>once|TRBV27|TRBD1|TRBJ1-5
CASSFTGGRGNQPQHF
TGTGCCAGCAGTTTTACAGGGGGCCGGGGCAATCAGCCCCAGCATTTT
>-|TRBV27|TRBD2|TRBJ2-3
CASSFQRGPTDTQYF
TGTGCCAGCAGTTTCCAGCGGGGGCCCACAGATACGCAGTATTTT
>-|TRBV30|-|TRBJ2-7
CAWSLAYEQYF
TGTGCCTGGAGTCTAGCCTACGAGCAGTACTTC
>once|TRBV19|-|TRBJ1-4
CASSMGGAGNEKLFF
TGTGCCAGTAGTATGGGAGGGGCCGGGAATGAAAAACTGTTTTTT
>-|TRBV28|-|TRBJ1-2
CASSLRANYGYTF
TGTGCCAGCAGTTTAAGAGCTAACTATGGCTACACCTTC
>-|TRBV6-5|-|TRBJ1-2
CASSTENYGYTF
TGTGCCAGCAGTACAGAGAACTATGGCTACACCTTC
>-|TRBV7-3|TRBD2|TRBJ2-2
CASSLGLAGSTGELFF
TGTGCCAGCAGCTTAGGGCTAGCGGGGTCCACCGGGGAGCTGTTTTTT
>-|TRBV4-3|-|TRBJ1-2
CASSQTRNYGYTF
TGCGCCAGCAGCCAAACACGTAACTATGGCTACACCTTC
>-|TRBV13|-|TRBJ2-1
CASSRYNEQFF
TGTGCCAGCAGCCGTTATAATGAGCAGTTCTTC
>-|TRBV3-1/TRBV3-2|TRBD2|TRBJ2-1
CASSHSSGSAHEQFF
TGTGCCAGCAGCCACTCCAGCGGGAGTGCGCATGAGCAGTTCTTC
>-|TRBV12-3/TRBV12-4|-|TRBJ1-4
CASSMDSGEKLFF
TGTGCCAGCAGTATGGACAGCGGCGAAAAACTGTTTTTT
>-|TRBV5-1|TRBD2|TRBJ2-2
CASSRLLAGVGTGELFF
TGCGCCAGCAGCCGCCTACTAGCGGGGGTGGGGACCGGGGAGCTGTTTTTT
>-|TRBV2|TRBD2|TRBJ2-5
CASTAGGRGETQYF
TGTGCCAGCACAGCGGGGGGCCGGGGAGAGACCCAGTACTTC
>-|TRBV2|TRBD2|TRBJ2-7
CASIKRDNEQYF
TGTGCCAGCATCAAGCGGGATAACGAGCAGTACTTC
>-|TRBV27|-|TRBJ1-6
CASSGMSLGSPLHF
TGTGCCAGCAGCGGGATGTCGCTTGGTTCACCCCTCCACTTT
>-|TRBV4-3|-|TRBJ1-5
CASSQFLAASNQPQHF
TGCGCCAGCAGCCAATTTTTAGCAGCCAGCAATCAGCCCCAGCATTTT
>-|TRBV2|TRBD1|TRBJ1-2
CASSEEGQRHYGYTF
TGTGCCAGCAGTGAAGAGGGACAGAGACACTATGGCTACACCTTC
>-|TRBV9|TRBD2|TRBJ2-1
CASSPRPGAGGRYNEQFF
TGTGCCAGCAGCCCCCGGCCAGGAGCGGGGGGCCGGTACAATGAGCAGTTCTTC
>-|TRBV21-1|-|TRBJ1-5
CASTHKGDSYYSNQPQHF
TGTGCCAGCACTCATAAGGGGGACAGCTATTATAGCAATCAGCCCCAGCATTTT
>once|TRBV7-6|-|TRBJ2-1
CASSLDGPGAYNEQFF
TGTGCCAGCAGCCTTGACGGGCCGGGAGCCTACAATGAGCAGTTCTTC
>once|TRBV5-4|-|TRBJ1-1
CASSSAFPRVNTEAFF
TGTGCCAGCAGCTCCGCTTTCCCCAGGGTGAACACTGAAGCTTTCTTT
>-|TRBV5-8|-|TRBJ1-1
CASSPKSNLNTEAFF
TGTGCCAGCAGCCCCAAGTCGAACTTGAACACTGAAGCTTTCTTT
>-|TRBV11-2|-|TRBJ2-3
CASSSAELRTDTQYF
TGTGCCAGCAGCTCAGCGGAACTCCGCACAGATACGCAGTATTTT
>-|TRBV4-3|TRBD2|TRBJ2-7
CASSPFPVGTSLYEQYF
TGCGCCAGCAGCCCATTCCCCGTTGGGACTAGCTTATACGAGCAGTACTTC
>-|TRBV5-1|-|TRBJ2-3
CASSLAWATDTQYF
TGCGCCAGCAGCTTGGCCTGGGCCACAGATACGCAGTATTTT